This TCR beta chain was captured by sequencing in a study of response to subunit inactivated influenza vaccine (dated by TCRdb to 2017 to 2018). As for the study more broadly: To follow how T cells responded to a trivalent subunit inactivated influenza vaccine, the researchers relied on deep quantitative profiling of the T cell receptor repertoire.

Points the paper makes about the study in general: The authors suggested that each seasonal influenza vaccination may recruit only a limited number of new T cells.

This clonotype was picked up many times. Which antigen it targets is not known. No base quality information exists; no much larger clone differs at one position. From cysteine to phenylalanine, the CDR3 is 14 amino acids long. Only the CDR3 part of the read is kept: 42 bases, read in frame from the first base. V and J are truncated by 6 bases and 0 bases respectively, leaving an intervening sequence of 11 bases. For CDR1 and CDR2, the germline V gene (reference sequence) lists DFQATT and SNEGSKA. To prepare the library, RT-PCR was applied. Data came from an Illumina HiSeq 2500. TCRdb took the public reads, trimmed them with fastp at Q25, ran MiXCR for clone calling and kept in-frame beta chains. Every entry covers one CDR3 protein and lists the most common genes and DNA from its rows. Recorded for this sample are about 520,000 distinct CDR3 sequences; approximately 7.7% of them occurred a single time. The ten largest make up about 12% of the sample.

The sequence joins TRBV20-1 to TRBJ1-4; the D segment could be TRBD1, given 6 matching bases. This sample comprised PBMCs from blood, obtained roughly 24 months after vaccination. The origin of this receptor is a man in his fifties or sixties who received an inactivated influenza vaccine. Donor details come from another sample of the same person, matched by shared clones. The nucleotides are TGCAGTGCGAGACAGGCCGCAACTAATGAAAAACTGTTTTTT. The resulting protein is CSARQAATNEKLFF.